This TCR beta chain was documented in a study of T cell responses to AZD1222 COVID-19 vaccine. The protocol was immunoSEQ multiplex PCR, while the TCRdb copy is restricted to in-frame clones and leaves out a portion. The data show under 80,000 clones, about 85% seen once. Concerning this clone: Its antigen remains unknown.

Study-wide results and caveats: Donors were largely white British and mainly female; clonal diversity was possibly underestimated. Unmutated variant regions are reportedly targeted by nearly half of spike-specific TCRs.

The CDR3 sequence is 14 residues long. Germline CDR1 reads ENHRY; CDR2 reads SYGVKD. Trimming cost V 10 bases and J 0 bases, with 12 bases left between them. The sequences come from peripheral blood, collected 28 days after the second AZD1222 dose. The genes are TRBV10-3 and TRBJ1-4, with D uncertain. The sequence was collected from an adult who received the AZD1222 COVID-19 vaccine. CDR3 sequence (DNA): TGTGCCACAAGGAGGAGTGCAACTAATGAAAAACTGTTTTTT. It translates to CATRRSATNEKLFF.